This paragraph covers one T cell receptor (beta chain) sequence. The source of the sample is a study of shared clonotypes between healthy human individuals. Investigators spread the genomic DNA of each subset evenly over several immunoSEQ plates. Here immunoSEQ multiplex PCR was the method, and the copy in TCRdb shows in-frame clones only, minus some. Among roughly 1 million clones listed, under 80% were seen once. This CDR3 spans 14 amino acids. Germline values: CDR1 SGHVS, CDR2 FQNEAQ. Deletions cut 4 bases from V and 1 base from J, with 10 bases between. The chain uses TRBV7-8 and TRBJ2-5, with D possibly being TRBD2 (6 bases). The sequence came from a man aged 18-30 years in good health. Sequencing used memory CD4+ T cells sorted from blood. Subset meaning: CD45RA-negative fraction. CDR3 residues: CASSSPGGQETQYF. In DNA form, the CDR3 reads TGTGCCAGCAGCTCCCCCGGGGGCCAAGAGACCCAGTACTTC.